This entry lists 13 T cell receptor beta chains sequenced from one sample in a study of cytomegalovirus exposure and HLA in healthy donors. The PCR used 60 Vbeta and 13 Jbeta primers. TCRdb's table, derived via immunoSEQ multiplex PCR, lists solely in-frame clones and lacks some. The profile shows 150,000 to 200,000 clones, about 80% of them singletons. The material sequenced was PBMCs. The receptors were gathered from a woman aged 25 to 39 in good health and CMV-seronegative.

The rearrangement links TRBV29-1 to TRBJ2-1, with 8 bases matching TRBD2. Losses at the gene ends were 8 bases for V and 0 bases for J; bases not matched to a gene: 3. This CDR3 is 13 amino acids long. Germline V gene data show CDR1 as SQVTM and CDR2 as ANQGSEA. The CDR3 bases are TGCAGCTCGGGGGGGCTCTCCTACAATGAGCAGTTCTTC. Residues: CSSGGLSYNEQFF.

This clone was observed a single time. V and J are TRBV7-3 and TRBJ2-5, with no clear D. Germline V gene sequence: CDR1 SGHTA, CDR2 FQGTGA. Trimming removed 8 bases from V and 7 bases from J, with 17 bases in between. The length of the CDR3 is 13 residues. The CDR3 is CASATRSDGTQYF. As DNA, the CDR3 is TGTGCCAGCGCAACAAGGAGTGATGGGACCCAGTACTTC.

V is TRBV7-2 and J is TRBJ2-7, with D unclear. The CDR3 spans 14 residues. Germline CDR1 reads SGHTA; CDR2 reads FQGNSA. V was trimmed by 0 bases and J by 0 bases, leaving 6 bases between them. DNA for the CDR3: TGTGCCAGCAGCTTAGCAGAGCTCTCCTACGAGCAGTACTTC. This translates into CASSLAELSYEQYF.

The chain uses TRBV13 and TRBJ1-1; D gene ambiguous. The germline V and J ends were trimmed by 5 bases and 0 bases, with 19 bases remaining between them. Germline V CDR1 and CDR2: PRHDT, FYEKMQ (reference sequence). The CDR3 spans 17 residues. The CDR3 sequence: CASSPVPSGFMNTEAFF. For the CDR3, the DNA is TGTGCCAGCAGCCCAGTCCCTTCGGGGTTCATGAACACTGAAGCTTTCTTT.

This chain joins TRBV5-1 and TRBJ1-4; TRBD1 might be the D (6 bases). This CDR3 region has 14 residues. Germline loops: CDR1 SGHRS, CDR2 YFSETQ. Between the trimmed V and J ends, which lost 4 bases and 4 bases, there was a span of 11 bases. This CDR3 is CASSLDSHNEKLFF. DNA for the CDR3: TGCGCCAGCAGCCTGGACAGCCATAATGAAAAACTGTTTTTT.

The J gene is TRBJ2-5, the V gene TRBV7-2; 8 positions match TRBD1. The V gene end was trimmed by 0 bases and the J gene end by 3 bases; junction bases not matched to a gene: 6. The CDR3 loop spans 16 amino acids. Germline assignment: CDR1 SGHTA and CDR2 FQGNSA. CDR3 bases: TGTGCCAGCAGCTTAGCGGGGACAGGCGGAAAAGAGACCCAGTACTTC. The encoded protein is CASSLAGTGGKETQYF.

The J gene is TRBJ1-5, the V gene TRBV7-2; D remains ambiguous. The V and J ends lost 5 bases and 8 bases respectively, with 13 bases between them. The germline V gene has CDR1 SGHTA and CDR2 FQGNSA. The CDR3 has 13 amino acids. The CDR3 nucleotides read TGTGCCAGCAGCATCCTGGCCGCGGAGCCCCAGCATTTT. Its translation is CASSILAAEPQHF.

The rearrangement uses TRBV18 and TRBJ1-5; TRBD1 agrees at 9 bases. The CDR3 extends over 15 amino acids. In germline, CDR1 is KGHSH, CDR2 LQKENI. The V segment lost 6 bases and the J segment 5 bases; nucleotides outside the gene matches: 8. The CDR3 DNA follows: TGTGCCAGCTCGCCTACAGGGGGCCCTCATCAGCCCCAGCATTTT. Translation: CASSPTGGPHQPQHF.

V gene TRBV9 combines with J gene TRBJ2-2; TRBD2 might be the D (6 bases). The germline V and J ends were trimmed by 3 bases and 1 base, with 13 bases remaining between them. CDR1 is SGDLS, CDR2 YYNGEE, per germline. The CDR3 covers 16 residues. CDR3 DNA: TGTGCCAGCAGCGCCCAAACCGGGGGGAACACCGGGGAGCTGTTTTTT. This gives the protein CASSAQTGGNTGELFF.

This clone occurred a few times. The chain links TRBV9 to TRBJ2-1; D unresolved. Germline V lookup: CDR1 SGDLS, CDR2 YYNGEE. CDR3 length equals 13 residues. V was trimmed by 0 bases and J by 5 bases, leaving 6 bases between them. CDR3 residues: CASSVGPDNEQFF. CDR3 nucleotides: TGTGCCAGCAGCGTAGGTCCGGACAATGAGCAGTTCTTC.

The chain carries TRBV6-1 and TRBJ1-1; TRBD1 agrees at 7 bases. Per the germline V gene, CDR1 is MNHNS and CDR2 is SASEGT. V shed 5 bases and J 4 bases; nucleotides not matched to a gene: 4. This CDR3 contains 13 residues. CDR3 loop: CASSQGVSTEAFF. The CDR3 coding sequence is TGTGCCAGCAGTCAGGGGGTGAGCACTGAAGCTTTCTTT.

V and J are TRBV6-5 and TRBJ2-1; 8 bases match TRBD1. The V and J ends lost 4 bases and 7 bases, in that order; junction bases with no gene match: 3. Germline CDR1 reads MNHEY; CDR2 reads SVGAGI. The CDR3 covers 13 residues. In DNA form, the CDR3 reads TGTGCCAGCAGTTCGGACAGGGCAAATGAGCAGTTCTTC. Translated, it gives CASSSDRANEQFF.

This clone was detected a few times. The missing conserved phenylalanine or tryptophan at the end of this CDR3 makes a read error likely. The limits of the CDR3 on the DNA are not certain, so only TCRdb's listed CDR3 is given. The chain has TRBV2 and TRBJ2-7; TRBD1, the D gene given by the table, was not confirmed from the DNA. The CDR3 sequence runs 10 residues, both termini included. Germline CDR1 is SNHLY and CDR2 is FYNNEI. The CDR3 spells CASRRDRVFY.